This is a list of T cell receptor beta chains from one sample in a study of blood T cell repertoires in COVID-19. Clones were read by immunoSEQ multiplex PCR, and TCRdb kept only the in-frame ones, dropping some. Of about 64,000 clones listed, 75% to 85% were seen once; the top ten hold 5.6%. Sequencing input: peripheral blood. The receptor source for this set is a woman aged 55-70 years with acute or convalescent COVID-19. Each CDR3 is given with its conserved first and last residue. The D gene is left open where the match is weak. Size values are once, few and many counts, or a class for expanded clones, and some rows have none.

size: -; J: TRBJ1-3; V: TRBV19; D: -; DNA: TGTGCCAGTAGTCGACAGAAATCTGGAAACACCATATATTTT; CDR3: CASSRQKSGNTIYF
size: -; J: TRBJ2-6; V: TRBV6-6; D: -; DNA: TGTGCCAGCAGTTACGGCTCAGGGCCCGGGGCCAACGTCCTGACTTTC; CDR3: CASSYGSGPGANVLTF
size: -; J: TRBJ1-3; V: TRBV11-3; D: TRBD1; DNA: TGTGCCAGCAGCTCAGGGGACAGGGTGAGAAACACCATATATTTT; CDR3: CASSSGDRVRNTIYF
size: once; J: TRBJ2-7; V: TRBV5-6; D: -; DNA: TGTGCCAGCAGCTTTGTTGACAGTTCCTACGAGCAGTACTTC; CDR3: CASSFVDSSYEQYF
size: -; J: TRBJ1-6; V: TRBV19; D: -; DNA: TGTGCCAGTAGGCCGCAGGGGATCAATTCACCCCTCCACTTT; CDR3: CASRPQGINSPLHF
size: -; J: TRBJ1-1; V: TRBV6-5; D: -; DNA: TGTGCCAGCAGTTACTCCTTTACAGGGAACACTGAAGCTTTCTTT; CDR3: CASSYSFTGNTEAFF
size: few; J: TRBJ1-4; V: TRBV5-1; D: TRBD1; DNA: TGCGCCAGCAGCTTGGAGACAGGGGGGTTTAATGAAAAACTGTTTTTT; CDR3: CASSLETGGFNEKLFF
size: -; J: TRBJ2-5; V: TRBV4-2; D: -; DNA: TGTGCCAGCAGCCAACTAGCAGGGACACAAGAGACCCAGTACTTC; CDR3: CASSQLAGTQETQYF
size: -; J: TRBJ2-5; V: TRBV9; D: TRBD1; DNA: TGTGCCAGCAGCGTATGGGGGACAGAAGAGACCCAGTACTTC; CDR3: CASSVWGTEETQYF
size: once; J: TRBJ1-1; V: TRBV3-1/TRBV3-2; D: -; DNA: TGTGCCAGCAGCCAATCAGGGGATACTGAAGCTTTCTTT; CDR3: CASSQSGDTEAFF
size: -; J: TRBJ2-5; V: TRBV29-1; D: -; DNA: TGCAGCGTTGCGGGGGGGACAGGGAGGGCGCAAGAGACCCAGTACTTC; CDR3: CSVAGGTGRAQETQYF
size: -; J: TRBJ1-1; V: TRBV6-5; D: -; DNA: TGTGCCAGCAGTTATTCAGGGAATGAAGCTTTCTTT; CDR3: CASSYSGNEAFF
size: -; J: TRBJ2-3; V: TRBV19; D: TRBD2; DNA: TGTGCCAGTAGTATAGGGACTAGCGGGGCCGGCACAGATACGCAGTATTTT; CDR3: CASSIGTSGAGTDTQYF
size: once; J: TRBJ2-2; V: TRBV11-1; D: -; DNA: TGTGCCAGCAGCTTTGGATTCGAGGATTCCGGGGAGCTGTTTTTT; CDR3: CASSFGFEDSGELFF
size: -; J: TRBJ2-1; V: TRBV19; D: -; DNA: TGTGCCAGTAGTTCCCCGGGACTTTCCTACAATGAGCAGTTCTTC; CDR3: CASSSPGLSYNEQFF
size: -; J: TRBJ2-1; V: TRBV19; D: -; DNA: TGTGCCAGTAGTATAGGCGGGGCCAATGAGCAGTTCTTC; CDR3: CASSIGGANEQFF
size: few; J: TRBJ2-3; V: TRBV6-5; D: -; DNA: TGTGCCAGCACAAAAACAGATACGCAGTATTTT; CDR3: CASTKTDTQYF
size: once; J: TRBJ1-1; V: TRBV6-5; D: -; DNA: TGTGCCAGCAGCAACGGGGTCGGGAACACTGAAGCTTTCTTT; CDR3: CASSNGVGNTEAFF
size: -; J: TRBJ1-2; V: TRBV13; D: -; DNA: TGTGCCAGCAGCTTAGAAACCACGAAGTCGAGGGGCTACACCTTC; CDR3: CASSLETTKSRGYTF
size: -; J: TRBJ2-5; V: TRBV5-1; D: -; DNA: TGCGCCAGCAAGGTTAGGGGCTACCAAGAGACCCAGTACTTC; CDR3: CASKVRGYQETQYF
size: -; J: TRBJ2-1; V: TRBV5-1; D: TRBD2; DNA: TGCGCCAGCAGCTTGGTAGCGGGGGGGAACAATGAGCAGTTCTTC; CDR3: CASSLVAGGNNEQFF
size: once; J: TRBJ1-2; V: TRBV10-3; D: TRBD1; DNA: TGTGCCATCAGTGAGAGAGGACAGGGGAACTATGGCTACACCTTC; CDR3: CAISERGQGNYGYTF
size: -; J: TRBJ1-1; V: TRBV6-6; D: TRBD1; DNA: TGTGCCAGCAGTAGTGTTACAGGGGACACTGAAGCTTTCTTT; CDR3: CASSSVTGDTEAFF
size: -; J: TRBJ2-7; V: TRBV6-7; D: TRBD2; DNA: TGCCCACTAGCGGGGGTCTCCGAGCAGTACTTC; CDR3: CPLAGVSEQYF
size: -; J: TRBJ1-2; V: TRBV6-4; D: -; DNA: TGTGCCAGCAGTCGAACAGGCTGTGGCTACACCTTC; CDR3: CASSRTGCGYTF
size: -; J: TRBJ1-5; V: TRBV6-6; D: -; DNA: TGTGCCAGCAGTTACTCGGCGACAGCGAATCAGCCCCAGCATTTT; CDR3: CASSYSATANQPQHF
size: -; J: TRBJ2-3; V: TRBV19; D: TRBD2; DNA: TGTGCCAGTAGTGGGCCCCGGGGGGGCCCAGATACGCAGTATTTT; CDR3: CASSGPRGGPDTQYF
size: -; J: TRBJ2-3; V: TRBV13; D: TRBD2; DNA: TGTGCCTCCCTTCCGCGGGGGGGTGATACGCAGTATTTT; CDR3: CASLPRGGDTQYF
size: -; J: TRBJ1-4; V: TRBV9; D: -; DNA: TGTGCCAGCAGCGTAAAGGGGGCTAATGAAAAACTGTTTTTT; CDR3: CASSVKGANEKLFF
size: -; J: TRBJ2-1; V: TRBV5-6; D: TRBD2; DNA: TGTGCCAGCAGCCTCCCTCTAGCGGGGGGGCTGGATGAGCAGTTCTTC; CDR3: CASSLPLAGGLDEQFF